This TCR beta chain was identified during a study of shared clonotypes between healthy human individuals. About this clone: Its target is not known.

The split of CD4+ cells yielded CD45RA+ naive and CD45RA-negative memory subsets. General observations from the study: Naive subsets, compared against memory subsets, generally had larger estimated richness values.

Each subset's genomic DNA was shared equally among a number of immunoSEQ plates. Assay used: immunoSEQ multiplex PCR; TCRdb lists only in-frame clones, some missing. This sample carries about a million clones, 60% to 85% of them seen once, and the ten largest clones take 0.89%. The sample comprised memory CD4+ T cells from PBMCs. This sample's subset: CD45RA-negative fraction. The TCR sequence derives from a man younger than 35 in good health. Some clones in this sample may be carry-over from other donors' samples.

In DNA form, the CDR3 reads TGTGCCAGCAGTTCCCCCGGAGGGGATTATAGCAATCAGCCCCAGCATTTT. Translated: CASSSPGGDYSNQPQHF. This chain joins TRBV28 and TRBJ1-5; possibly TRBD1 for D (5 bases). This CDR3 contains 17 residues. Trimming took 4 bases from V and 0 from J, leaving 16 bases between them. CDR1 is MDHEN, CDR2 SYDVKM, per germline.